Listed below are T cell receptor beta chains from one sample, sequenced in a study of regulatory T cells in long-lasting Graves disease. TCRdb reanalysed the multiplex PCR reads using MiXCR and keeps one entry per CDR3 protein. In the table there are under 350,000 distinct CDR3 sequences, around 21% of which are singletons. Sequenced material: peripheral blood mononuclear cells (PBMCs), taken when the disease was refractory, from a patient treated with antithyroid drugs. Receptor source: a female donor with Graves disease. Both conserved end residues are part of each CDR3. D genes are given only for firm matches. A clone size is listed for some rows: how often the clone was seen (once, few, many), or a class if it is expanded.

few	14	TRBJ2-1	TRBV27	TRBD1	TGTGCCAGCAGTACCTGGACAGGGATGGATGAGCAGTTCTTC	CASSTWTGMDEQFF
.	15	TRBJ2-2	TRBV6-5	.	TGTGCCAGCAGTTCCGGCGGCTTTTATTCCGGGGAGCTGTTTTTT	CASSSGGFYSGELFF
few	16	TRBJ2-7	TRBV4-2	TRBD2	TGTGCCAGCAGCCAAGACTCCGGGGGGGGGATCAACGAGCAGTACTTC	CASSQDSGGGINEQYF
many	15	TRBJ2-7	TRBV28	TRBD1	TGTGCCAGCAGTTTTACAGGGGGCTCCTCCTACGAGCAGTACTTC	CASSFTGGSSYEQYF
few	12	TRBJ1-2	TRBV29-1	TRBD1	TGCAGCGTGGTGTTAGGGACAGGGATCTACACCTTC	CSVVLGTGIYTF
.	14	TRBJ1-1	TRBV20-1	.	TGCAGTGCTAGACACACAGGGAGGAACACTGAAGCTTTCTTT	CSARHTGRNTEAFF
.	13	TRBJ2-2	TRBV7-3	.	TGTGCCAGCAGCTTAAACTGGGCCGGGGAGCTGTTTTTT	CASSLNWAGELFF
.	16	TRBJ2-2	TRBV5-1	.	TGCGCCAGCAGCGTAGATAGTGGGAGGCCCACCGGGGAGCTGTTTTTT	CASSVDSGRPTGELFF
many	17	TRBJ2-5	TRBV28	TRBD1	TGTGCCAGCAGTTTATTCGACAGGGGCGTGCAGGCGGAGACCCAGTACTTC	CASSLFDRGVQAETQYF
few	15	TRBJ2-3	TRBV29-1	.	TGCAGCGTTGAAGGGCTTGCTTTTGGCACAGATACGCAGTATTTT	CSVEGLAFGTDTQYF
many	15	TRBJ1-2	TRBV28	.	TGTGCCAGCAGTTCGGTGGCAGGCAAACACATTGGCTACACCTTC	CASSSVAGKHIGYTF
few	16	TRBJ2-7	TRBV30	.	TGTGCCTGGAGTGCCCTCGTGTTCGGGGATTCCTACGAGCAGTACTTC	CAWSALVFGDSYEQYF
.	14	TRBJ1-2	TRBV5-4	.	TGTGCCAGCAGCTTGGCCACGGGAAACTATGGCTACACCTTC	CASSLATGNYGYTF
few	12	TRBJ2-7	TRBV6-5	.	TGTGCCAGCAGTTACCCCCTTATGGAGCAGTACTTC	CASSYPLMEQYF
.	14	TRBJ2-5	TRBV7-9	.	TGTGCCAGCAGCTTAGATCCGGATCAAGAGACCCAGTACTTC	CASSLDPDQETQYF
once	18	TRBJ2-6	TRBV3-1	TRBD2	TGTGCCAGCAGCCATACACTAGCGGGCTTCTCTGGGGCCAACGTCCTGACTTTC	CASSHTLAGFSGANVLTF
.	17	TRBJ2-6	TRBV6-2/TRBV6-3	.	TGTGCCAGCAGTTACCCCCTCCCAAGCTCTGGGGCCAACGTCCTGACTTTC	CASSYPLPSSGANVLTF
few	12	TRBJ1-5	TRBV29-1	.	TGCAGCGTGACGGTACCTAATCAGCCCCAGCATTTT	CSVTVPNQPQHF
many	14	TRBJ2-1	TRBV7-8	TRBD1	TGTGCCAGCAGTAGGGGACAGGGGATCGATGAGCAGTTCTTC	CASSRGQGIDEQFF
.	14	TRBJ2-7	TRBV10-3	TRBD1	TGTGCCATCAGATCCGGGACAGGGGCCTACGAGCAGTACTTC	CAIRSGTGAYEQYF
.	14	TRBJ1-1	TRBV19	TRBD1	TGTGCCAGTAGTATCGCAGGGGGTAACACTGAAGCTTTCTTT	CASSIAGGNTEAFF
.	16	TRBJ2-7	TRBV27	TRBD2	TGTGCCAGCAGTTTTATGACTAGCGGGAGCCCCTACGAGCAGTACTTC	CASSFMTSGSPYEQYF
.	15	TRBJ2-5	TRBV19	TRBD2	TGTGCCAGTAGTATCCTAGCGGGAGGCCAAGAGACCCAGTACTTC	CASSILAGGQETQYF
.	14	TRBJ1-1	TRBV2	.	TGTGCCAGCAGTGACGACGGCGGGGACACTGAAGCTTTCTTT	CASSDDGGDTEAFF